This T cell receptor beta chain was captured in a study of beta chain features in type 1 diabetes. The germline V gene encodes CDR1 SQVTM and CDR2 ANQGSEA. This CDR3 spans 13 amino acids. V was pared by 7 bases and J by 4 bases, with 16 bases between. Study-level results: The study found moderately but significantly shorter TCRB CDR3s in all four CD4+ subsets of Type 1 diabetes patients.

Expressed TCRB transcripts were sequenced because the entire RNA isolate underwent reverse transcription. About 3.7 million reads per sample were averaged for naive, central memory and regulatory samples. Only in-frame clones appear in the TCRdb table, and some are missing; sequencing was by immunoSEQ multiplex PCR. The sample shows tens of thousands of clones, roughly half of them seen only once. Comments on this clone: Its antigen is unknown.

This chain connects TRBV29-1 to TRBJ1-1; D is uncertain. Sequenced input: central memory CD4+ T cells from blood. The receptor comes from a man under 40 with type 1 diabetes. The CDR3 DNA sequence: TGCAGCGCTATGCTGGGCCTGAGCACTGAAGCTTTCTTT. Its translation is CSAMLGLSTEAFF. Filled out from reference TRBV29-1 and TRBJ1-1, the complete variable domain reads SAVISQKPSRDICQRGTSLTIQCQVDSQVTMMFWYRQQPGQSLTLIATANQGSEATYESGFVIDKFPISRPNLTFSTLTVSNMSPEDSSIYLCSAMLGLSTEAFFGQGTRLTVV.